These T cell receptor beta chains were read from a single sample in a study of blood T cell repertoires in COVID-19. Profiling relied on immunoSEQ multiplex PCR, and the TCRdb table lists in-frame clones only, not all of them. The table records about 91,000 clones, 85% to 90% of them present only once. Sequencing was carried out using peripheral blood. All receptors come from an elderly woman with active COVID-19. The CDR3 runs from the conserved cysteine through the conserved F or W. The order of the fields is V gene, D gene, J gene, CDR3 DNA, CDR3 protein. D genes are given only for firm matches.

V gene: TRBV6-2/TRBV6-3
D gene: .
J gene: TRBJ2-1
CDR3 DNA: TGTGCCAGCAGTTACTCAAGAGTAGCTGGGAGCTCCTACAATGAGCAGTTCTTC
CDR3 protein: CASSYSRVAGSSYNEQFF

V gene: TRBV5-4
D gene: .
J gene: TRBJ2-7
CDR3 DNA: TGTGCCAGCAGCCCCAGGCAGGGATCCTACGAGCAGTACTTC
CDR3 protein: CASSPRQGSYEQYF

V gene: TRBV28
D gene: TRBD1
J gene: TRBJ2-5
CDR3 DNA: TGTGCCAGCAGTTTAGGCGGGACAGGGGTCGGGGAGACCCAGTACTTC
CDR3 protein: CASSLGGTGVGETQYF

V gene: TRBV2
D gene: .
J gene: TRBJ2-7
CDR3 DNA: TGTGCCAGCAGTGAAATTGGTAGCGCCTACGAGCAGTACTTC
CDR3 protein: CASSEIGSAYEQYF

V gene: TRBV25-1
D gene: TRBD1
J gene: TRBJ2-2
CDR3 DNA: TGTGCCAGCAGTGCCTCACTGGGACAGGGCAACACCGGGGAGCTGTTTTTT
CDR3 protein: CASSASLGQGNTGELFF

V gene: TRBV19
D gene: .
J gene: TRBJ2-2
CDR3 DNA: TGTGCCAGTAGTATGGTCCAGGCAACGAGGGCCGGGGAGCTGTTTTTT
CDR3 protein: CASSMVQATRAGELFF

V gene: TRBV11-2
D gene: TRBD1
J gene: TRBJ2-7
CDR3 DNA: TGTGCCAGCAGCTTATCAGACAGGGATGGCTACGAGCAGTACTTC
CDR3 protein: CASSLSDRDGYEQYF

V gene: TRBV7-6
D gene: TRBD1
J gene: TRBJ2-5
CDR3 DNA: TGTGCCAGCAGCAAACAGGGGGCATTTCCCGCCGTAGAGACCCAGTACTTC
CDR3 protein: CASSKQGAFPAVETQYF

V gene: TRBV9
D gene: TRBD2
J gene: TRBJ2-7
CDR3 DNA: TGTGCCAGCAGCGTAATTAGCGGGAGCTCCTACGAGCAGTACTTC
CDR3 protein: CASSVISGSSYEQYF

V gene: TRBV2
D gene: .
J gene: TRBJ2-7
CDR3 DNA: TGTGTCTCCCGGGACAACTCCTACGAGCAGTACTTC
CDR3 protein: CVSRDNSYEQYF

V gene: TRBV25-1
D gene: .
J gene: TRBJ2-1
CDR3 DNA: TGTGCCAGCAGTGACCCTAGTCGGCCGAATGAGCAGTTCTTC
CDR3 protein: CASSDPSRPNEQFF

V gene: TRBV7-8
D gene: .
J gene: TRBJ2-3
CDR3 DNA: TGTGCCAGCAGCCCTCGTTGGGGGCCAGCGCGGAGTATCACAGATACGCAGTATTTT
CDR3 protein: CASSPRWGPARSITDTQYF

V gene: TRBV28
D gene: TRBD2
J gene: TRBJ2-1
CDR3 DNA: TGTGCCAGCAGTTCCTACACTAGCGGGAGTAATGAGCAGTTCTTC
CDR3 protein: CASSSYTSGSNEQFF

V gene: TRBV7-3
D gene: TRBD1
J gene: TRBJ1-2
CDR3 DNA: TGTGCCAGCCACACGGGACAGCTACACTATGGCTACACCTTC
CDR3 protein: CASHTGQLHYGYTF

V gene: TRBV2
D gene: .
J gene: TRBJ1-6
CDR3 DNA: TGTGCCAGCAGTGATAGCAGTTCACCCCTCCACTTT
CDR3 protein: CASSDSSSPLHF

V gene: TRBV5-4
D gene: TRBD1
J gene: TRBJ2-7
CDR3 DNA: TGTGCCAGCAGCCGCGAGCGGACAGGCTTTCCCTACGAGCAGTACTTC
CDR3 protein: CASSRERTGFPYEQYF